This TCR beta chain stems from a study of blood T cells in healthy people across ages. About the study: About one barcoded TCR beta cDNA was captured per two T cells.

A second about 7 to 11 cycle PCR used barcoded and J-beta primers. TCRdb used MiXCR to reprocess the 5' RACE reads, holding one entry per CDR3 protein. The table includes some 1,000,000 distinct CDR3 sequences, approximately 25% detected once. The V gene's germline CDR1 is MRHNA and CDR2 SNTAGT. The V gene lost 5 bases and the J gene lost 6 bases, with 16 bases spanning the gap. CDR3 length: 15 residues. This clonotype came up a few times. These data were likewise used in another study, on T cells of mothers and their children. That paper states: Donation involved three healthy Caucasian mothers and the six children that they had.

The sequencing input was blood. The receptor was isolated from a girl aged 2 to 10 in good health. This chain uses TRBV6-4 with TRBJ2-2; TRBD2 is a possible D gene (5 bases). CDR3 DNA sequence: TGTGCCAGCAGTCCCATTTACCTAGCCTCCGGGGAGCTGTTTTTT. It encodes CASSPIYLASGELFF.